These T cell receptor beta chains were read from a single sample in a study of tumor T cells in aggressive B-cell lymphoma. Data came from immunoSEQ multiplex PCR; TCRdb stores just in-frame clones and leaves some out. The data contain a few thousand clones, around nine tenths of them singletons. Sequencing was carried out using tumor tissue. The receptors come from an adult with diffuse large B cell lymphoma. CDR3s include the opening cysteine and the closing phenylalanine or tryptophan. D genes are given only for firm matches. Size is stated for part of the rows, as once, few or many counts, or as a class when the clone is expanded.

D gene: .; V gene: TRBV7-2; clone size: .; J gene: TRBJ2-7; CDR3 length: 15; CDR3 DNA: TGTGCCAGCAGCTTAGCGGGTTCCCCGGGCTACGAGCAGTACTTC; CDR3 protein: CASSLAGSPGYEQYF
D gene: TRBD1; V gene: TRBV28; clone size: .; J gene: TRBJ1-2; CDR3 length: 14; CDR3 DNA: TGTGCCAGCACCGGATGGGACAGGGTTTTTGGCTACACCTTC; CDR3 protein: CASTGWDRVFGYTF
D gene: .; V gene: TRBV5-1; clone size: .; J gene: TRBJ2-1; CDR3 length: 15; CDR3 DNA: TGCGCCAGCAGCCTACGACAGGCCCCGGACAATGAGCAGTTCTTC; CDR3 protein: CASSLRQAPDNEQFF
D gene: .; V gene: TRBV5-1; clone size: .; J gene: TRBJ2-3; CDR3 length: 13; CDR3 DNA: TGCGCCAGCAGTTCCCAGAATTCAGATACGCAGTATTTT; CDR3 protein: CASSSQNSDTQYF
D gene: .; V gene: TRBV7-2; clone size: .; J gene: TRBJ2-1; CDR3 length: 15; CDR3 DNA: TGTGCCAGCAGCTTAAACCCCCTAGCGCGGAATGAGCAGTTCTTC; CDR3 protein: CASSLNPLARNEQFF
D gene: .; V gene: TRBV7-2; clone size: .; J gene: TRBJ2-1; CDR3 length: 15; CDR3 DNA: TGTGCCAGCAGCTTAGGGAGGGCCTCCGGCAATGAGCAGTTCTTC; CDR3 protein: CASSLGRASGNEQFF
D gene: TRBD2; V gene: TRBV5-1; clone size: .; J gene: TRBJ2-3; CDR3 length: 15; CDR3 DNA: TGCGCCAGCAGCTTGTTGCGGGGGTTCACAGATACGCAGTATTTT; CDR3 protein: CASSLLRGFTDTQYF
D gene: .; V gene: TRBV11-2; clone size: .; J gene: TRBJ2-5; CDR3 length: 16; CDR3 DNA: TGTGCCAGCAGCCCTAGGGACACAGGCTTCCAAGAGACCCAGTACTTC; CDR3 protein: CASSPRDTGFQETQYF
D gene: .; V gene: TRBV10-2; clone size: once; J gene: TRBJ1-2; CDR3 length: 11; CDR3 DNA: TGCGCCAGCAGTGACGGCTATGGCTACACCTTC; CDR3 protein: CASSDGYGYTF
D gene: .; V gene: TRBV5-1; clone size: .; J gene: TRBJ2-2; CDR3 length: 15; CDR3 DNA: TGCGCCAGCAGCTTGGAGCTAGCCCTTGTCGGGGAGCTGTTTTTT; CDR3 protein: CASSLELALVGELFF
D gene: .; V gene: TRBV7-9; clone size: .; J gene: TRBJ2-1; CDR3 length: 12; CDR3 DNA: TGTGCCAGCAGCTCCGGGCGGGGTCGTGAGTTCTTC; CDR3 protein: CASSSGRGREFF
D gene: TRBD2; V gene: TRBV7-2; clone size: .; J gene: TRBJ2-2; CDR3 length: 14; CDR3 DNA: TGTGCCAGCCCGGGCGGGGGGGCGAGCGGGGAGCTGTTTTTT; CDR3 protein: CASPGGGASGELFF
D gene: TRBD1; V gene: TRBV5-1; clone size: once; J gene: TRBJ2-2; CDR3 length: 16; CDR3 DNA: TGCGCCAGCAGCCCTGGACAGGGGGCTAGCACCGGGGAGCTGTTTTTT; CDR3 protein: CASSPGQGASTGELFF
D gene: TRBD1; V gene: TRBV7-2; clone size: .; J gene: TRBJ1-1; CDR3 length: 15; CDR3 DNA: TGTGCCAGCAGCGGCCGGACAGGAGCGGGCACTGAAGCTTTCTTT; CDR3 protein: CASSGRTGAGTEAFF
D gene: .; V gene: TRBV18; clone size: .; J gene: TRBJ1-2; CDR3 length: 15; CDR3 DNA: TGTGCCAGCTCACCACCGGCAGGGTCCCTCTATGGCTACACCTTC; CDR3 protein: CASSPPAGSLYGYTF
D gene: .; V gene: TRBV6-6; clone size: .; J gene: TRBJ1-1; CDR3 length: 12; CDR3 DNA: TGTGCCGCTGGGAGGGGTACGGCTGAAGCTTTCTTT; CDR3 protein: CAAGRGTAEAFF
D gene: TRBD1; V gene: TRBV30; clone size: .; J gene: TRBJ1-2; CDR3 length: 12; CDR3 DNA: TGTGCCTGCTCAGGGGGAGGCTATGGCTACACCTTC; CDR3 protein: CACSGGGYGYTF
D gene: TRBD1; V gene: TRBV28; clone size: .; J gene: TRBJ2-5; CDR3 length: 15; CDR3 DNA: TGTGCCAGCAGCTACGGACAGGGGGCGTTGGGGACCCAGTACTTC; CDR3 protein: CASSYGQGALGTQYF
D gene: .; V gene: TRBV2; clone size: .; J gene: TRBJ2-7; CDR3 length: 13; CDR3 DNA: TGTGCCAGCAGTTACGGCAGGCTCTACGAGCAGTACTTC; CDR3 protein: CASSYGRLYEQYF
D gene: .; V gene: TRBV5-1; clone size: .; J gene: TRBJ2-7; CDR3 length: 14; CDR3 DNA: TGCGCCAGCAGCTTAGAGACAGCCTCCTACGAGCAGTACTTC; CDR3 protein: CASSLETASYEQYF
D gene: TRBD1; V gene: TRBV28; clone size: .; J gene: TRBJ1-4; CDR3 length: 15; CDR3 DNA: TGTGCCAGCAGTCCCCCGGGACAGCTAAAGGAAAAACTGTTTTTT; CDR3 protein: CASSPPGQLKEKLFF
D gene: .; V gene: TRBV11-2; clone size: .; J gene: TRBJ2-1; CDR3 length: 15; CDR3 DNA: TGTGCCAGCAGCTTAGCGGGGGGCCGGTACAATGAGCAGTTCTTC; CDR3 protein: CASSLAGGRYNEQFF
D gene: .; V gene: TRBV30; clone size: few; J gene: TRBJ2-1; CDR3 length: 12; CDR3 DNA: TGTGCCTGGAGCTTAACCCGGGATGAGCAGTTCTTC; CDR3 protein: CAWSLTRDEQFF
D gene: .; V gene: TRBV7-8; clone size: .; J gene: TRBJ1-6; CDR3 length: 14; CDR3 DNA: TGTGCCAGCAGCTTAGGGCAGGGAAGTTCACCCCTCCACTTT; CDR3 protein: CASSLGQGSSPLHF